This T cell receptor beta chain was captured by sequencing in a study of T cells in Graves' hyperthyroidism and ophthalmopathy. Researchers amplified the TCR beta CDR3 regions from RNA transcripts. Researchers ran a first-round RT-PCR on the TCR CDR3 using the HTBI primer set. Using its own MiXCR run on the multiplex PCR reads, TCRdb lists one record per CDR3 protein. Seen here are 300,000 or so distinct CDR3 sequences, under 25% observed once, and the top ten hold around half. Germline V CDR1 and CDR2: SGHDT, YYEEEE. V lost 3 bases and J lost 1, with 22 bases in between. This CDR3 is built from 18 residues. This clonotype was observed at least ten times. Together with thyroid ultrasound, orbital computed tomography, serum thyroxine and TRAb, clinical symptoms were used for diagnoses. The PBMCs were sourced from fresh peripheral blood (about 9.7 ml).

The sequenced sample was blood. This sequence joins TRBV5-6 and TRBJ1-1; unclear D gene. The TCR sequence derives from a woman aged 50 to 60 with Graves' hyperthyroidism. The CDR3 is CASSSRSDGERPNTEAFF. The CDR3 coding sequence is TGTGCCAGCAGCTCGCGTTCCGACGGGGAACGTCCGAACACTGAAGCTTTCTTT. Full variable domain (missing parts from reference TRBV5-6 and TRBJ1-1): DAGVTQSPTHLIKTRGQQVTLRCSPKSGHDTVSWYQQALGQGPQFIFQYYEEEERQRGNFPDRFSGHQFPNYSSELNVNALLLGDSALYLCASSSRSDGERPNTEAFFGQGTRLTVV.